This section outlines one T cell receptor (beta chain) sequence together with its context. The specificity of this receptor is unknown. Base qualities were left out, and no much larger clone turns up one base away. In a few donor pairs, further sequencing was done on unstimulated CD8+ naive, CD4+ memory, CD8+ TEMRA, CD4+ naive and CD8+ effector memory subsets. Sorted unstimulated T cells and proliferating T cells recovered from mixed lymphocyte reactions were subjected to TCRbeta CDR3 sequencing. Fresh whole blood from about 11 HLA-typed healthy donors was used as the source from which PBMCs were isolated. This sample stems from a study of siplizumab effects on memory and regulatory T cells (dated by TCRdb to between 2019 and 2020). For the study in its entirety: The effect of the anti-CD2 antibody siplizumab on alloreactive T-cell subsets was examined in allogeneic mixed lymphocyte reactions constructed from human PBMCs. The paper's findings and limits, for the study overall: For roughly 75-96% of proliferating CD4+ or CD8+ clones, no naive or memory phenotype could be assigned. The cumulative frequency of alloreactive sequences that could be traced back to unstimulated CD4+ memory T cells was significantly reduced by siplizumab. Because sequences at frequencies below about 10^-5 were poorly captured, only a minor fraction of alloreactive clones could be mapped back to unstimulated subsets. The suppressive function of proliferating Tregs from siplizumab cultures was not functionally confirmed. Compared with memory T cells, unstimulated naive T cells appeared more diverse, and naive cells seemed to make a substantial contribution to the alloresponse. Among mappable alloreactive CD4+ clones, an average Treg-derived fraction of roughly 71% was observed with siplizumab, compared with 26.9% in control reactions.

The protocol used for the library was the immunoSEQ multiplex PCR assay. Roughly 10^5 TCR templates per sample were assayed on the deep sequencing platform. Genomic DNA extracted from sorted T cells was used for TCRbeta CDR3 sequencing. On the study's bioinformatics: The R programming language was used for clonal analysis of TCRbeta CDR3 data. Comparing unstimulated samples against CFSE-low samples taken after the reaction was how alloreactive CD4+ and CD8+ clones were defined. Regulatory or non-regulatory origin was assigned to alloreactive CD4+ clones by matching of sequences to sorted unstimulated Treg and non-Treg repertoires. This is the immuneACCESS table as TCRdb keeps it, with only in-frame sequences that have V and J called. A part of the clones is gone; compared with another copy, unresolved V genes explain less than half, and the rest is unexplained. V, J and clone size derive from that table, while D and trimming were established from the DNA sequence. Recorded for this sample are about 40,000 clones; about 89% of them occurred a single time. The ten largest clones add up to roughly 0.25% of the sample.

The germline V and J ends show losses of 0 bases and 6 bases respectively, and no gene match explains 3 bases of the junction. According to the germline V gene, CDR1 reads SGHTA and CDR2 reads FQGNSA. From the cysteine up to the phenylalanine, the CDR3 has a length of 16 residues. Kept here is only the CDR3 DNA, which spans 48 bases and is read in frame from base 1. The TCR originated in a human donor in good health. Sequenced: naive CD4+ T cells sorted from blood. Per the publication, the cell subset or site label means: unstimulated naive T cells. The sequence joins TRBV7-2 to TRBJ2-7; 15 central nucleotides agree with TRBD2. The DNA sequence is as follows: TGTGCCAGCAGCTTAGCCGGACTAGCGGGGGGGTCCGAGCAGTACTTC. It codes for CASSLAGLAGGSEQYF.